These 27 T cell receptor beta chains share one sample of origin, sequenced in a study of blood T cell repertoires in COVID-19. Data came from immunoSEQ multiplex PCR; TCRdb stores just in-frame clones and leaves some out. The sample has 150,000 to 200,000 clones, 80% to 90% seen once. The specimen sequenced was peripheral blood. The source of these receptors is a woman older than 75 with COVID-19, enrolled during active disease.

As for this clone: Compared with germline, one end of the junction differs, possibly owing to a read error. This chain's CDR3 is CASSPRGRRTQGDF. The CDR3 coding sequence is TGTGCCAGCAGTCCTCGGGGGCGACGGACACAGGGGGACTTT. This chain uses TRBV28 with TRBJ1-1; 8 nucleotides match TRBD1. CDR3 length: 14 amino acids. Germline V gene data show CDR1 as MDHEN and CDR2 as SYDVKM.

The chain is built from TRBV4-1 and TRBJ2-7, with D tentatively TRBD1 (6 bases). The CDR3 has 15 amino acids. Germline V gives CDR1 MGHRA, CDR2 YSYEKL. V dropped 1 base and J dropped 2 bases, with 12 bases sitting between them. CDR3 sequence (DNA): TGCGCCAGCAGCCAAGGGTCGACAGGCACCTACGAGCAGTACTTC. The encoded protein is CASSQGSTGTYEQYF.

This chain connects TRBV7-9 to TRBJ2-7; TRBD2 matches 9 bases. This CDR3 is 17 amino acids long. The junction had 14 bases not matched to a gene; V was cut back by 3 bases and J by 5 bases. The germline V gene encodes CDR1 SEHNR and CDR2 FQNEAQ (reference sequence). DNA of the CDR3: TGTGCCAGCAGCTTGTTCGTCGCGGGACTAGCCTTGAACGAGCAGTACTTC. As protein: CASSLFVAGLALNEQYF.

This chain joins TRBV5-4 and TRBJ2-3; D might be TRBD1 (6 bases). The CDR3 length is 15 residues. Trimming took off 4 bases at V and 5 bases at J, with 17 bases between the two ends. From germline, CDR1 is SGHNT and CDR2 YYREEE (reference sequence). The CDR3 reads CASSPRGSRVDTQYF. CDR3 DNA sequence: TGTGCCAGCAGCCCCAGGGGTTCACGGGTAGATACGCAGTATTTT.

The chain links TRBV10-3 to TRBJ1-2; D is unresolved. With 5 bases removed from V and 4 bases from J, the gap between germline ends came to 5 bases. Germline loops: CDR1 ENHRY, CDR2 SYGVKD. This CDR3 is built from 11 residues. CDR3 protein: CAISYGYGYTF. CDR3 coding DNA: TGTGCCATCAGTTACGGCTATGGCTACACCTTC.

J is TRBJ2-1 and V is TRBV5-1; perhaps TRBD1 as D (6 bases). V lost 6 bases and J lost 9, with 16 bases in between. Germline V lookup: CDR1 SGHRS, CDR2 YFSETQ. The CDR3 has 13 residues. This chain's CDR3 is CASTTDSGIEQFF. The CDR3, as DNA: TGCGCCAGCACCACGGACAGTGGTATTGAGCAGTTCTTC.

The chain recombines TRBV9 with TRBJ1-1, with D unclear. This CDR3 region has 14 residues. Trimming cost V 4 bases and J 0 bases, with 10 bases left between them. CDR1 is SGDLS and CDR2 is YYNGEE in the germline V gene. CDR3 DNA: TGTGCCAGCAGCTTCTCTACCGTGAACACTGAAGCTTTCTTT. Residues: CASSFSTVNTEAFF.

V gene TRBV18 combines with J gene TRBJ2-2; 8 nucleotides agree with TRBD2. This CDR3 is built from 15 residues. J gave up 6 bases and V 4 bases, and 7 bases lay outside the gene matches. Germline V gene lookup returns CDR1 KGHSH and CDR2 LQKENI. DNA for the CDR3: TGTGCCAGCTCACTGGTGACTAGCGCCGCCGGGGAGCTGTTTTTT. This gives the protein CASSLVTSAAGELFF.

CDR3 region: CASSDTPGGLAAGELFF. The CDR3 DNA follows: TGCGCCAGCAGCGACACCCCGGGCGGGCTCGCCGCCGGGGAGCTGTTTTTT. The J gene is TRBJ2-2, the V gene TRBV5-1, with D perhaps TRBD2 (5 bases). CDR3 size: 17 residues. From germline, CDR1 is SGHRS and CDR2 YFSETQ. Between the trimmed V and J ends, which lost 4 bases and 6 bases, there was a span of 22 bases.

This clone was detected only once. The chain links TRBV6-1 to TRBJ2-6; no definite D call. Trimming removed 0 bases from V and 2 bases from J, with 8 bases in between. Per the germline V gene, CDR1 is MNHNS and CDR2 is SASEGT. CDR3 length equals 16 residues. The CDR3 DNA reads TGTGCCAGCAGTGAAGCGCTATCTCCTGGGGCCAACGTCCTGACTTTC. Protein sequence: CASSEALSPGANVLTF.

As to this clone: Additional DNA sequences in this sample encode the identical CDR3. This chain links TRBV7-9 with TRBJ1-1; D might be TRBD1 (6 bases). Germline values: CDR1 SEHNR, CDR2 FQNEAQ (reference sequence). The CDR3 runs 14 residues. The V and J ends lost 1 base and 4 bases respectively, with 10 bases between them. The CDR3 bases are TGTGCCAGCAGCTTAGAGGGGGTGGGCACTGAAGCTTTCTTT. It codes for CASSLEGVGTEAFF.

The chain joins TRBV7-3 to TRBJ2-1; D call uncertain. Germline V gene sequence: CDR1 SGHTA, CDR2 FQGTGA. The CDR3 has 15 amino acids. V gave up 4 bases and J gave up 0 bases, with 10 bases separating them. DNA of the CDR3: TGTGCCAGCAGCTCAGACTCGATCTCCTACAATGAGCAGTTCTTC. Protein sequence: CASSSDSISYNEQFF.

The chain is built from TRBV19 and TRBJ2-7; TRBD1 aligns across 9 bases. Germline V lookup: CDR1 LNHDA, CDR2 SQIVND (reference sequence). V shed 3 bases, J shed 3 bases, and the junction held 6 bases outside the gene matches. CDR3 length: 15 amino acids. CDR3 sequence reads: CASSIGTGKGYEQYF. The CDR3, as DNA: TGTGCCAGTAGTATCGGGACAGGGAAAGGCTACGAGCAGTACTTC.

The chain recombines TRBV27 with TRBJ2-2; 11 bases are a match to TRBD2. The CDR3 has 16 amino acids. Germline lookup yields CDR1 MNHEY and CDR2 SMNVEV (reference sequence). V shed 6 bases and J 4 bases; nucleotides not matched to a gene: 7. CDR3 loop: CASRRTSGLLTGELFF. The CDR3 DNA follows: TGTGCCAGCAGGCGGACTAGCGGGTTACTCACCGGGGAGCTGTTTTTT.

The V and J genes are TRBV2 and TRBJ1-4, with TRBD1 as a possible D gene (6 bases). CDR3 length: 14 residues. V lost 5 bases to trimming and J lost 8 bases, with 15 bases between them. Germline V CDR1 and CDR2: SNHLY, FYNNEI. The CDR3: CASSRGGSGEKLFF. The CDR3 DNA reads TGTGCCAGCAGTAGGGGGGGCTCGGGGGAAAAACTGTTTTTT. The full variable domain, its missing parts supplied by reference TRBV2 and TRBJ1-4, is EPEVTQTPSHQVTQMGQEVILRCVPISNHLYFYWYRQILGQKVEFLVSFYNNEISEKSEIFDDQFSVERPDGSNFTLKIRSTKLEDSAMYFCASSRGGSGEKLFFGSGTQLSVL.

The V gene is TRBV4-1, the J gene TRBJ2-3; 10 nucleotides align to TRBD1. The V gene end was trimmed by 4 bases and the J gene end by 3 bases; junction bases not matched to a gene: 7. This CDR3 region has 16 residues. Germline V CDR1 and CDR2: MGHRA, YSYEKL. The CDR3 DNA is TGCGCCAGCAGCCGAGACCCGGGACAGGGGACAGATACGCAGTATTTT. Amino acids: CASSRDPGQGTDTQYF.

The gene calls are TRBV12-3 or TRBV12-4 and TRBJ2-5; no firm D call. The CDR3 sequence is 13 residues long. V lost 6 bases to trimming and J lost 0 bases, with 8 bases between them. CDR3 in amino acids: CASSTEYQETQYF. CDR3 in DNA: TGTGCCAGCAGCACAGAGTACCAAGAGACCCAGTACTTC.

The chain is built from TRBV10-3 and TRBJ1-2, with D hard to call. V gave up 4 bases and J gave up 5 bases, with 14 bases separating them. The CDR3 is made up of 14 amino acids. Germline CDR1 is ENHRY and CDR2 is SYGVKD. In DNA, the CDR3 is TGTGCCATCAGTGTGGATCCTACTACATATGGCTACACCTTC. Residues: CAISVDPTTYGYTF.

V usage is TRBV5-4 and J usage is TRBJ2-7; D is unresolved. The CDR3 has 12 residues. Looked up from germline, CDR1 is SGHNT and CDR2 is YYREEE (reference sequence). Trimming pared 4 bases from V and 0 bases from J, leaving 5 bases between. The CDR3 nucleotides are TGTGCCAGCAGCCCCGTCTCCTACGAGCAGTACTTC. Translation gives CASSPVSYEQYF.

This sequence joins TRBV6-5 and TRBJ2-2; TRBD2 is a possible D gene (5 bases). CDR1 is MNHEY, CDR2 SVGAGI, per germline. CDR3 length equals 13 residues. V was pared by 0 bases and J by 7 bases, with 6 bases between. The CDR3 region has the DNA TGTGCCAGCAGTTACTCTGGAGGCGGGGAGCTGTTTTTT. Translating gives CASSYSGGGELFF.

The chain couples TRBV10-3 to TRBJ1-1; D gene ambiguous. Germline V gives CDR1 ENHRY, CDR2 SYGVKD. CDR3 length equals 14 residues. V was clipped by 2 bases and J by 4 bases, with 11 bases between them. CDR3 coding DNA: TGTGCCATCAGTGAGGCCCCCCGGGGCACTGAAGCTTTCTTT. Residues: CAISEAPRGTEAFF.

The count of this clone is one. The chain carries TRBV27 and TRBJ1-4; 9 bases fit TRBD1. V lost 5 bases to trimming and J lost 6 bases; unmatched junction nucleotides: 7. This CDR3 is built from 15 residues. The V gene's germline CDR1 is MNHEY and CDR2 SMNVEV (reference sequence). CDR3 in DNA: TGTGCCAGCAGTAATTCCGGGACAGGGCATGAAAAACTGTTTTTT. Translated, it gives CASSNSGTGHEKLFF.

V gene TRBV29-1 combines with J gene TRBJ2-5, with D unresolved. The CDR3 is made up of 13 amino acids. The germline V and J ends were trimmed by 7 bases and 1 base, with 13 bases remaining between them. Per germline, CDR1 SQVTM and CDR2 ANQGSEA. The CDR3 DNA is TGCAGCGCTCTGAACGTCGGCCAAGAGACCCAGTACTTC. Its translation: CSALNVGQETQYF.

Comment on this clone: Just one base apart from a much larger clone, this may be a read error. The rearrangement links TRBV28 to TRBJ2-3; 10 nucleotides align to TRBD2. After removal of 2 bases from V and 1 base from J, the junction contained 0 bases not matched to a gene. Looked up from germline, CDR1 is MDHEN and CDR2 is SYDVKM. This CDR3 is built from 15 residues. Here the CDR3 reads CASSLLAGGTDTQYF. Here the CDR3 DNA reads TGTGCCAGCAGTTTACTAGCGGGGGGCACAGATACGCAGTATTTT.

This clone was recorded a few times. The chain links TRBV5-1 to TRBJ1-2; 10 positions agree with TRBD1. The trim removed 4 bases at V and 3 bases at J, leaving 3 bases unmatched. The length of the CDR3 is 14 residues. Germline V CDR1 and CDR2: SGHRS, YFSETQ. CDR3 in DNA: TGCGCCAGCAGCCGGGGGACAGGGGACTATGGCTACACCTTC. It is translated as CASSRGTGDYGYTF.

The chain links TRBV2 to TRBJ1-2; no clear D. The germline CDR1 and CDR2 sequences are SNHLY and FYNNEI. Trimming removed 4 bases from V and 7 bases from J, with 7 bases in between. CDR3 length equals 11 residues. CDR3 protein: CASSVFGGYTF. The CDR3 nucleotides read TGTGCCAGCAGTGTTTTCGGTGGCTACACCTTC.

V is TRBV7-9 and J is TRBJ2-3, with a weak D call TRBD2 (6 bases). The V end lost 5 bases, the J end lost 0 bases, and 12 bases lay between the germline ends. Germline loops: CDR1 SEHNR, CDR2 FQNEAQ (reference sequence). CDR3 length: 15 amino acids. Here the CDR3 DNA reads TGTGCCAGCAGCCCCTGGCGGGAAAGCACAGATACGCAGTATTTT. This gives the protein CASSPWRESTDTQYF.